This TCR beta chain was retrieved from a study of molecular identifiers for immune sequencing clone quantification. Study-level points and caveats: Reports indicate spiked Jurkat TCR RNA from one cell could be found among roughly 930,000 naive cells.

The CDR3 sequence is 14 residues long. Trimming pared 3 bases from V and 1 base from J, leaving 10 bases between. CDR1 is LNHDA, CDR2 SQIVND, per germline (reference sequence). A single record per CDR3 protein comes from TCRdb applying MiXCR to the PCR reads. The sample includes 350,000 or so distinct CDR3 sequences, around 21% of them seen just once. In the case of this clonotype: What it binds is unknown. A single base separates this from a much larger clone, so it may be a read error.

The chain recombines TRBV19 with TRBJ2-7; no clear D. The sequence came from a human donor in good health. Some libraries in this study had Jurkat cell RNA spiked in. Sequences were obtained from naive CD8+ T cells from blood, with Jurkat cell RNA spiked in. Subset denoted: FACS-sorted CD8+CD4-CCR7+CD45RA+ naive T cells. CDR3 sequence: CASSMVTGSYEQYF. The CDR3 coding sequence is TGTGCCAGTAGTATGGTGACCGGATCCTACGAGCAGTACTTC. The whole variable domain, filled in from reference TRBV19 and TRBJ2-7, reads DGGITQSPKYLFRKEGQNVTLSCEQNLNHDAMYWYRQDPGQGLRLIYYSQIVNDFQKGDIAEGYSVSREKKESFPLTVTSAQKNPTAFYLCASSMVTGSYEQYFGPGTRLTVT.